Listed here is a single T cell receptor (beta chain). What it recognizes is unknown. Repertoires were generated with immunoSEQ multiplex PCR, while TCRdb's copy carries only in-frame clones and drops some. The sample consists of around 100,000 clones, more than 85% of them appearing once. These data belong to a study of graft-versus-host responses after intestinal transplantation. Trimming shortened V by 0 bases and J by 5 bases, and 1 base separated the two germline ends. This CDR3 region has 11 residues. CDR1 is MNHEY and CDR2 is SVGAGI in the germline V gene. The sample consisted of unstimulated CD8+ T cells sorted from spleen or lymph node cells, taken before transplant. The sequence came from a human donor who was the organ donor for an intestinal transplant. V gene TRBV6-5 combines with J gene TRBJ1-1; D gene ambiguous. In DNA form, the CDR3 reads TGTGCCAGCAGTTACTCAACTGAAGCTTTCTTT. Encoded protein: CASSYSTEAFF.